The next 29 T cell receptor beta chains were all read from a single sample in a study of blood T cell repertoires in COVID-19. The table came from immunoSEQ multiplex PCR; TCRdb's copy has only in-frame clones and leaves some out. The data show 150,000 to 200,000 clones, 79% seen once. Sequenced input: PBMCs or T cells enriched from blood (not recorded which). These TCRs come from an older woman in a cohort exposed to, infected with or recovered from COVID-19 (not recorded which).

This clone was seen a handful of times. The V gene is TRBV27, the J gene TRBJ2-7; 7 positions match TRBD2. V was clipped by 6 bases and J by 0 bases; unmatched bases: 8. The CDR3 length is 15 residues. CDR1 and CDR2 (germline): MNHEY, SMNVEV (reference sequence). The CDR3 spells CASRARLADSYEQYF. DNA for the CDR3: TGTGCCAGCAGGGCAAGACTAGCTGACTCCTACGAGCAGTACTTC.

The chain recombines TRBV15 with TRBJ1-5; D not resolved. The V end was cut by 3 bases, the J end by 4 bases, with 10 bases between. CDR3 size: 14 residues. The V gene's germline CDR1 is LNHNV and CDR2 YYDKDF (reference sequence). For the CDR3, the DNA is TGTGCCACCAGCAGGAAGCAGGTTAATCAGCCCCAGCATTTT. Its translation is CATSRKQVNQPQHF.

The chain combines TRBV7-9 with TRBJ2-1, with 8 nucleotides matching TRBD2. The CDR3 sequence is 15 residues long. In germline, CDR1 is SEHNR, CDR2 FQNEAQ (reference sequence). The junction had 6 bases not matched to a gene; V was cut back by 2 bases and J by 6 bases. The chain's CDR3 is CASSLFGSGINEQFF. The CDR3 DNA reads TGTGCCAGCAGCTTATTTGGTAGCGGGATCAATGAGCAGTTCTTC.

The chain is built from TRBV11-2 and TRBJ2-7, with D tentatively TRBD2 (6 bases). The CDR3 sequence is 18 residues long. The germline V gene has CDR1 SGHAT and CDR2 FQNNGV. The V end was cut by 4 bases, the J end by 0 bases, with 22 bases between. DNA of the CDR3: TGTGCCAGCAGCTGGGGGGAACGTGGGTACTTCAGCTCCTACGAGCAGTACTTC. Translation: CASSWGERGYFSSYEQYF.

In its sample, this clone was seen once. The chain is built from TRBV11-3 and TRBJ2-5; possible D gene TRBD1, 6 bases. Trimming cost V 5 bases and J 3 bases, with 10 bases left between them. The germline V gene has CDR1 SGHNT and CDR2 YENEEA. The length of the CDR3 is 13 residues. The CDR3 sequence is CASSPAGEETQYF. The CDR3 DNA reads TGTGCCAGCAGCCCGGCAGGGGAAGAGACCCAGTACTTC.

This clone has a single count. V usage is TRBV4-1 and J usage is TRBJ2-1; TRBD2 matches at 11 bases. The CDR3 spans 18 residues. Germline CDR1 and CDR2: MGHRA and YSYEKL. The J segment lost 7 bases and the V segment lost 5 bases, leaving 16 bases of the junction unmatched. The CDR3 spells CASSTKYPLAGVGNEQFF. The CDR3 nucleotides read TGCGCCAGCAGCACGAAGTACCCACTAGCGGGAGTAGGGAATGAGCAGTTCTTC.

V gene TRBV23-1 combines with J gene TRBJ2-7; 8 nucleotides align to TRBD2. TRBV23-1 carries the ORF label, with uncertain function. CDR3 length: 17 amino acids. Trimming took 4 bases from V and 3 from J; bases not matched to a gene: 14. The CDR3 DNA reads as TGCGCCAGCAGTCTTCCCCCCGGGGGGGGCCTTTTCTACGAGCAGTACTTC. Translated, it gives CASSLPPGGGLFYEQYF.

This sequence joins TRBV7-9 and TRBJ2-3; TRBD1 aligns across 7 bases. The junction had 2 bases not matched to a gene; V was cut back by 1 base and J by 4 bases. Germline loops: CDR1 SEHNR, CDR2 FQNEAQ (reference sequence). The CDR3 length is 14 residues. The CDR3 sequence: CASSLVGGSDTQYF. CDR3 coding DNA: TGTGCCAGCAGCTTAGTAGGGGGCTCAGATACGCAGTATTTT.

The rearrangement uses TRBV14 and TRBJ2-1, with 8 nucleotides matching TRBD2. Trimming removed 2 bases from V and 4 bases from J; junction bases left unmatched: 10. Germline lookup yields CDR1 SGHDN and CDR2 FVKESK. The CDR3 has 17 residues. The CDR3 nucleotides are TGTGCCAGCAGCCAACGGTCAAGCGGGAGACCTTACAATGAGCAGTTCTTC. Amino acid sequence: CASSQRSSGRPYNEQFF.

This chain joins TRBV19 and TRBJ2-7; TRBD2 agrees at 10 bases. The CDR3 consists of 15 residues. Germline-derived CDR1 and CDR2 are LNHDA and SQIVND (reference sequence). V shed 1 base and J 2 bases; nucleotides not matched to a gene: 2. CDR3 protein: CASSIGLAGTYEQYF. The CDR3, as DNA: TGTGCCAGTAGTATAGGACTAGCGGGCACCTACGAGCAGTACTTC.

J is TRBJ2-1 and V is TRBV3-1 (or the pseudogene TRBV3-2), with D maybe TRBD2 (5 bases). V lost 6 bases and J 6 bases, leaving 21 bases between the germline ends. CDR3 length: 16 residues. Germline CDR1 and CDR2: LGHDT and YNNKEL (reference sequence). The CDR3 region has the DNA TGTGCCAGCAGGATGGGAGTGGGCGCCGTGGTCAATGAGCAGTTCTTC. Translated, it gives CASRMGVGAVVNEQFF.

This clone was detected only a few times. This chain connects TRBV19 to TRBJ1-5; 12 nucleotides match TRBD1. V shed 5 bases and J 8 bases; nucleotides not matched to a gene: 16. The CDR3 runs 18 residues. Germline assignment: CDR1 LNHDA and CDR2 SQIVND (reference sequence). Written as DNA, the CDR3 is TGTGCCAGTAGTCCATACACCGGGACAGGGGGCTGGGGAAAGCCCCAGCATTTT. Residues: CASSPYTGTGGWGKPQHF.

V gene TRBV5-1 combines with J gene TRBJ1-3; perhaps TRBD1 as D (6 bases). V lost 4 bases and J lost 0, with 14 bases in between. Germline V gene lookup returns CDR1 SGHRS and CDR2 YFSETQ. This CDR3 comprises 16 residues. Here the CDR3 DNA reads TGCGCCAGCAGCCTATCGACAGGAGTCTCTGGAAACACCATATATTTT. It codes for CASSLSTGVSGNTIYF.

The genes are TRBV12-3 or TRBV12-4 and TRBJ1-5; D perhaps matches TRBD1 (5 bases). Trimming stripped 4 bases from V and 6 bases from J, with 10 bases between. This CDR3 has 13 amino acids. CDR3: CASSSGQGQPQHF. In nucleotides, the CDR3 is TGTGCCAGCAGTTCAGGGCAGGGTCAGCCCCAGCATTTT.

The rearrangement links TRBV19 to TRBJ2-1; the match to TRBD2 covers 15 bases. Germline CDR1 LNHDA, CDR2 SQIVND (reference sequence). The CDR3 spans 15 residues. V shed 5 bases, J shed 9 bases, and the junction held 5 bases outside the gene matches. The CDR3 region is CASSSGLAGGTEQFF. In nucleotides, the CDR3 is TGTGCCAGTAGTTCGGGACTAGCGGGAGGCACTGAGCAGTTCTTC. The full variable domain, rest sourced from reference TRBV19 and TRBJ2-1, is DGGITQSPKYLFRKEGQNVTLSCEQNLNHDAMYWYRQDPGQGLRLIYYSQIVNDFQKGDIAEGYSVSREKKESFPLTVTSAQKNPTAFYLCASSSGLAGGTEQFFGPGTRLTVL.

The chain carries TRBV6-2 or TRBV6-3 and TRBJ2-7; a possible D gene is TRBD2 (6 bases). Germline CDR1 reads MNHEY; CDR2 reads SVGEGT. Between the trimmed V and J ends, which lost 3 bases and 0 bases, there was a span of 12 bases. This CDR3 is built from 15 residues. DNA for the CDR3: TGTGCCAGCAGTTATCCAGCGGGTCTCTCCTACGAGCAGTACTTC. Translating it yields CASSYPAGLSYEQYF.

The genes are TRBV7-8 and TRBJ2-2; TRBD1 agrees at 9 bases. The CDR3 totals 15 residues. Losses at the gene ends were 2 bases for V and 7 bases for J; bases not matched to a gene: 5. Germline V gives CDR1 SGHVS, CDR2 FQNEAQ. As DNA, the CDR3 is TGTGCCAGCAGCTTAAATACAGGGGGCAGCGGGGAGCTGTTTTTT. Residues: CASSLNTGGSGELFF.

This clone has only one observation. The chain recombines TRBV5-1 with TRBJ2-3; 8 positions agree with TRBD2. Germline trimming cut 0 bases from V and 9 bases from J; bases unmatched to any gene: 9. The length of the CDR3 is 15 residues. Per germline, CDR1 SGHRS and CDR2 YFSETQ. This CDR3 reads CASSLDPSGSGTQYF. The CDR3 DNA reads as TGCGCCAGCAGCTTGGATCCTAGCGGGTCGGGGACGCAGTATTTT.

The genes are TRBV5-1 and TRBJ2-3, with D possibly being TRBD1 (5 bases). Between the trimmed V and J ends, which lost 0 bases and 2 bases, there was a span of 7 bases. The germline V gene has CDR1 SGHRS and CDR2 YFSETQ. The CDR3 covers 14 residues. The CDR3 bases are TGCGCCAGCAGCTTGGCCAGGGTCACAGATACGCAGTATTTT. It yields the protein CASSLARVTDTQYF.

This clone appeared a few times. This chain joins TRBV5-8 and TRBJ1-5; TRBD1 aligns across 9 bases. This CDR3 spans 14 amino acids. Germline loops: CDR1 SGHTS, CDR2 YDEGEE. The ends lost 4 bases at V and 7 bases at J; junction bases unmatched: 6. The CDR3 is CASSPGTGFQPQHF. The DNA of the CDR3 is TGTGCCAGCAGCCCCGGGACAGGGTTCCAGCCCCAGCATTTT.

This chain uses TRBV15 with TRBJ2-7, with D possibly being TRBD2 (5 bases). The germline CDR1 and CDR2 sequences are LNHNV and YYDKDF (reference sequence). The CDR3 extends over 15 amino acids. The V and J ends lost 0 bases and 1 base respectively, with 10 bases between them. Here the CDR3 reads CATSRDTRDSYEQYF. Written as DNA, the CDR3 is TGTGCCACCAGCAGAGATACGAGGGATTCCTACGAGCAGTACTTC.

The rearrangement joins TRBV10-3 to TRBJ2-7, with a possible D match to TRBD2 (5 bases). Germline CDR1 reads ENHRY; CDR2 reads SYGVKD. V gave up 10 bases and J gave up 1 base, with 14 bases separating them. The CDR3 consists of 13 residues. The CDR3 DNA follows: TGTGCCACTAGCCCAAGGGAGTCCTACGAGCAGTACTTC. It yields the protein CATSPRESYEQYF.

V gene TRBV18 combines with J gene TRBJ2-5, with D possibly matching TRBD2 (6 bases). The germline V gene encodes CDR1 KGHSH and CDR2 LQKENI. Trimming removed 1 base from V and 5 bases from J, with 11 bases in between. The CDR3 has 14 residues. This CDR3 is CASSPQWGEETQYF. For the CDR3, the DNA is TGTGCCAGCTCACCACAGTGGGGGGAGGAGACCCAGTACTTC.

V usage is TRBV6-5 and J usage is TRBJ2-7; TRBD2 matches 10 bases. CDR3 length: 14 amino acids. V lost 10 bases to trimming and J lost 0 bases; unmatched junction nucleotides: 6. The germline gives CDR1 MNHEY, CDR2 SVGAGI. The CDR3 here is CATRAGGSSYEQYF. The CDR3 DNA is TGTGCCACTCGAGCGGGAGGGAGCTCCTACGAGCAGTACTTC.

This clone was seen only a few times. CDR3 sequence reads: CASSQQTNEAFF. CDR3 in DNA: TGTGCCAGCAGTCAACAAACCAATGAAGCTTTCTTT. This chain connects TRBV12-3 or TRBV12-4 to TRBJ1-1; the D is unclear. Trimming took 5 bases from V and 7 from J, leaving 11 bases between them. The CDR3 runs 12 residues.

This clone was found once. The chain couples TRBV28 to TRBJ1-5; TRBD1 matches 9 bases. There are 17 residues in the CDR3. The germline V gene encodes CDR1 MDHEN and CDR2 SYDVKM. After removal of 10 bases from V and 3 bases from J, the junction contained 16 bases not matched to a gene. CDR3 loop: CATKVPGTGSNNQPQHF. DNA for the CDR3: TGTGCCACCAAAGTTCCCGGGACAGGGAGCAACAATCAGCCCCAGCATTTT.

The chain links TRBV28 to TRBJ1-2; 7 positions agree with TRBD1. The germline CDR1 and CDR2 sequences are MDHEN and SYDVKM. CDR3 length: 13 residues. The junction had 6 bases not matched to a gene; V was cut back by 6 bases and J by 5 bases. This chain's CDR3 is CASRYRGVYGYTF. The CDR3, as DNA: TGTGCCAGCAGGTACAGGGGCGTTTATGGCTACACCTTC.

The V call is TRBV5-1, the J call TRBJ1-5; weak D call: TRBD1 (6 bases). Trimming removed 2 bases at V and 6 bases at J, with 12 bases between. Germline CDR1 reads SGHRS; CDR2 reads YFSETQ. This CDR3 is built from 14 residues. CDR3 DNA: TGCGCCAGCAGCTTCGAAGGGGGTACTCAGCCCCAGCATTTT. This encodes CASSFEGGTQPQHF.

This sequence joins TRBV19 and TRBJ1-3, with unresolved D. From germline, CDR1 is LNHDA and CDR2 SQIVND (reference sequence). V gave up 2 bases and J gave up 3 bases, with 8 bases separating them. The CDR3 extends over 14 amino acids. CDR3: CASSISGGGNTIYF. DNA for the CDR3: TGTGCCAGTAGTATATCCGGAGGTGGAAACACCATATATTTT.